A selection of T cell receptor beta chains follows, all from one sample in a study of blood T cell repertoires in COVID-19. Generated by immunoSEQ multiplex PCR, the TCRdb table keeps only in-frame clones and is missing some. In the table there are tens of thousands of clones, 75% to 85% of which are singletons. Source material: peripheral blood. These receptors all stem from a woman older than 75 with acute or convalescent COVID-19. Each CDR3 is given with its conserved first and last residue. The D gene is left open where the match is weak. Clone size is given for some rows only: seen once, a few or many times, or a class if the clone is expanded.

j_gene	abundance	d_gene	v_gene	CDR3aa	CDR3nt
TRBJ2-2	.	.	TRBV7-9	CASSSSSPGELFF	TGTGCCAGCAGCTCAAGCTCACCAGGGGAGCTGTTTTTT
TRBJ2-5	.	TRBD1	TRBV11-2	CASRTGTGEETQYF	TGTGCCAGCAGAACCGGGACAGGGGAAGAGACCCAGTACTTC
TRBJ1-1	.	TRBD1	TRBV10-3	CATGQGARGNTEAFF	TGTGCCACGGGACAGGGGGCGAGGGGGAACACTGAAGCTTTCTTT
TRBJ2-7	.	TRBD1	TRBV19	CASSRTGQSSYEQYF	TGTGCCAGTAGTAGGACAGGGCAAAGCTCCTACGAGCAGTACTTC
TRBJ1-1	.	.	TRBV18	CASSPGGGRVTEAFF	TGTGCCAGCTCACCGGGGGGGGGCCGGGTCACTGAAGCTTTCTTT
TRBJ2-4	.	.	TRBV6-5	CASSIDRLAKNIQYF	TGTGCCAGCAGCATCGACAGACTAGCCAAAAACATTCAGTACTTC
TRBJ2-1	.	TRBD2	TRBV19	CASSITRLAGGLYNEQFF	TGTGCCAGTAGTATAACTAGACTAGCGGGAGGCCTCTACAATGAGCAGTTCTTC
TRBJ2-2	.	TRBD2	TRBV7-6	CASSGGTSGISGELFF	TGTGCCAGCAGCGGTGGGACTAGCGGGATCTCCGGGGAGCTGTTTTTT
TRBJ2-7	few	.	TRBV12-3/TRBV12-4	CASSLGEGDEQYF	TGTGCCAGCAGTCTAGGCGAGGGGGACGAGCAGTACTTC
TRBJ1-3	.	.	TRBV11-2	CASSPGTAGNTIYF	TGTGCCAGCAGCCCGGGGACTGCTGGAAACACCATATATTTT
TRBJ2-7	.	.	TRBV27	CASSSPIRGEEQYF	TGTGCCAGCAGTTCCCCCATTCGCGGGGAAGAGCAGTACTTC
TRBJ2-4	.	TRBD2	TRBV29-1	CSTASGGNIQYF	TGCAGCACTGCTAGCGGGGGAAACATTCAGTACTTC
TRBJ1-1	few	.	TRBV12-3/TRBV12-4	CASSFYATEAFF	TGTGCCAGCAGTTTCTATGCAACTGAAGCTTTCTTT
TRBJ2-2	.	.	TRBV6-2/TRBV6-3	CASSRPRGGPSGTGELFF	TGTGCCAGCAGCCGCCCCCGCGGAGGGCCCTCGGGCACCGGGGAGCTGTTTTTT
TRBJ2-7	.	TRBD2	TRBV5-1	CASRGGQGSYEQYF	TGCGCCAGCAGGGGAGGGCAGGGATCCTACGAGCAGTACTTC
TRBJ1-2	.	.	TRBV5-1	CASSLDSNYDGYTF	TGCGCCAGCAGCTTGGATTCAAACTATGACGGCTACACCTTC
TRBJ1-1	.	TRBD1	TRBV7-9	CASNPGTGNTEAFF	TGTGCCAGCAACCCCGGGACAGGGAACACTGAAGCTTTCTTT
TRBJ2-2	.	TRBD2	TRBV2	CASSLSGGPQFGELFF	TGTGCCAGCAGTTTGAGCGGGGGACCACAATTCGGGGAGCTGTTTTTT
TRBJ1-2	many	.	TRBV6-5	CASSTPGDYGYTF	TGTGCCAGCAGTACCCCAGGGGACTATGGCTACACCTTC
TRBJ2-4	.	.	TRBV7-8	CASSPPVGLAKNIQYF	TGTGCCAGCAGCCCCCCCGTTGGGCTAGCCAAAAACATTCAGTACTTC
TRBJ1-1	.	.	TRBV6-5	CASRQLGRVVTEAFF	TGTGCCAGCAGGCAGCTAGGGCGGGTGGTCACTGAAGCTTTCTTT
TRBJ1-1	.	.	TRBV27	CASSFVQGTEAFF	TGTGCCAGCAGTTTTGTGCAGGGCACTGAAGCTTTCTTT
TRBJ1-5	.	.	TRBV7-2	CASSLGGDQPQHF	TGTGCCAGCAGCTTAGGCGGGGACCAGCCCCAGCATTTT
TRBJ2-3	few	.	TRBV7-9	CASSPDSYTDTQYF	TGTGCCAGCAGCCCGGACTCCTACACAGATACGCAGTATTTT